This TCR beta chain derives from a study of T-cell reconstitution after alpha-beta-depleted transplantation in children. Study-level points and caveats: By about two months after transplant, alpha-beta T cells reportedly arose from several hundred graft clones that had expanded.

This clonotype was seen ten or more times. Its antigen is unknown. TCRbeta library construction was performed incorporating unique molecular identifiers. TCRdb fed the PCR reads into MiXCR, producing one record per CDR3 protein. The sample comprises 200,000 to 250,000 distinct CDR3 sequences, 9.5% to 13% of which are singletons, and 28% rests with the top ten. Trimming shortened V by 7 bases and J by 0 bases, and 11 bases separated the two germline ends. The CDR3 covers 13 residues. Germline CDR1 SQVTM, CDR2 ANQGSEA. The chain is built from TRBV29-1 and TRBJ2-3, with D uncertain. The sample consisted of PBMCs, taken before TCRalphabeta/CD19-depleted stem cell transplant. This clonotype was sampled from a child in the first two years of life with acute myeloid leukemia, due to receive a stem cell transplant. The CDR3 bases are TGCAGCGCTCTTCGACCGAGCACAGATACGCAGTATTTT. Translating it yields CSALRPSTDTQYF.